This TCR beta chain was recorded in a study of shared clonotypes between healthy human individuals. This CDR3 has 14 amino acids. The germline V gene encodes CDR1 MDHEN and CDR2 SYDVKM. J was trimmed by 9 bases and V by 5 bases; bases with no gene match: 13. Broader study findings: Sharing across a few donors was seen in 4.5% to 5.5% of naive CD4 clonotypes.

Remarks on this clone: Its antigen is undetermined.

Here immunoSEQ multiplex PCR was the method, and the copy in TCRdb shows in-frame clones only, minus some. The table lists 2 million to 2.5 million clones, 80% to 95% of them singletons. The material sequenced was naive CD4+ T cells from PBMCs. Subset noted: CD45RA+ positively selected. The receptor was isolated from a man between 18 and 29 years old in good health. Some clones in this sample may be carry-over from other donors' samples. The gene calls are TRBV28 and TRBJ2-7; 7 bases match TRBD1. CDR3 loop: CASSPATGLVSQYF. In DNA form, the CDR3 reads TGTGCCAGCAGTCCGGCGACAGGGCTCGTCTCGCAGTACTTC.